This T cell receptor (beta chain) appears in the sequencing data of a study of blood T cells in healthy people across ages. Regarding this clonotype: The antigen remains unidentified.

The authors ran a second PCR of about 7 to 11 cycles using a sample-barcoded 5' primer and a J-beta primer mix. A template-switch adaptor that had 12 random nucleotides put a tag on each cDNA molecule. MiXCR was run by TCRdb on the 5' RACE reads, yielding one entry per CDR3 protein. The sample carries 1,500,000 or so distinct CDR3 sequences, around 40% recorded once. V dropped 6 bases and J dropped 6 bases, with 17 bases sitting between them. The CDR3 has 14 residues. Germline V lookup: CDR1 MNHNY, CDR2 SVGAGI (reference sequence). General study findings and limits: Long-lived donors had more naive CD4+ cells and higher diversity than aged donors. Underestimates were what the diversity estimates from one million T cells were considered to be. TCR beta diversity per million T cells fell roughly linearly with age.

The receptor was derived from a woman between 18 and 29 years old in good health. Sequenced: blood. The chain employs TRBV6-6 and TRBJ1-2, with a weak D call TRBD1 (5 bases). For the CDR3, the DNA is TGTGCCAGCAGCACGGGGCGAGGAATGGATGGCTACACCTTC. This translates into CASSTGRGMDGYTF.